The 5 T cell receptor beta chains below were found in one sample sequenced in a study of T cells in women clearing cervical HPV infection. The method was immunoSEQ multiplex PCR; TCRdb's version includes in-frame clones alone and lacks a portion of them. The sample holds tens of thousands of clones. Sequenced material: blood buffy coat. The receptor set was obtained from a woman aged 18 to 69 with a cervical HPV16 infection that either progressed to CIN3+ or cleared (not recorded which).

As to this clone: The read halts 3 residues ahead of the CDR3 end, with the missing end drawn from the germline J gene. V and J are TRBV6-2 or TRBV6-3 and TRBJ2-1, with D maybe TRBD1 (7 bases). The CDR3 length is 13 residues. With 8 bases removed from V and 8 bases from J, the gap between germline ends came to 16 bases. The germline V gene encodes CDR1 MNHEY and CDR2 SVGEGT. The CDR3 is CASGLGGGDEQFF. The covered CDR3 bases are TGTGCCAGCGGGTTAGGGGGCGGGGATGAG.

Details on this clone: The read terminates 3 residues ahead of where the CDR3 ends, so the germline J gene completes it. The J gene is TRBJ1-2, the V gene TRBV20-1, with D perhaps matching TRBD1 (6 bases). Between the trimmed V and J ends, which lost 3 bases and 5 bases, there was a span of 25 bases. This CDR3 spans 17 amino acids. Per the germline V gene, CDR1 is DFQATT and CDR2 is SNEGSKA (reference sequence). Partial CDR3 DNA: TGCAGTGCTAGGGCCGGGACATATTCCCTATTATCGTATGGC. Translated: CSARAGTYSLLSYG. The entire CDR3 is CSARAGTYSLLSYGYTF.

A note on this clone: The observed sequence ends 3 residues before the CDR3 terminus, with the missing tail filled in from the germline J gene. The V gene is TRBV6-4, the J gene TRBJ2-1, with a tentative D call TRBD1 (7 bases). There are 13 residues in the CDR3. CDR1 and CDR2 from the germline V gene are MRHNA and SNTAGT. V was shortened by 6 bases and J by 7 bases, with 13 bases between the two germline ends. CDR3 bases read: TGTGCCAGCAGCGCCCAGGGGGGAAATGAG. Protein product: CASSAQGGNE. The entire CDR3 protein is CASSAQGGNEQFF.

As for this clone: The sequenced fragment ends 3 residues before the CDR3 boundary, so the rest is inferred from the germline J gene. The chain has TRBV20-1 and TRBJ2-3, with TRBD2 matching over 9 bases. The V segment lost 4 bases and the J segment 5 bases; nucleotides outside the gene matches: 7. The CDR3 length is 14 residues. Per the germline V gene, CDR1 is DFQATT and CDR2 is SNEGSKA (reference sequence). This CDR3 is CSAIGGLAVDTQYF. The part of the CDR3 DNA that was read is TGCAGTGCTATTGGGGGACTAGCCGTAGATACG.

The sequenced CDR3 bases are TGCAGTGCTAGAGAATGGGACAGGGGGATCTACGAG. Translation: CSAREWDRGIYE. The CDR3 in its entirety is CSAREWDRGIYEQYF. This chain connects TRBV20-1 to TRBJ2-7; 11 positions match TRBD1. The read falls 3 residues short of the CDR3 end, and the missing part is taken from the germline J gene. J lost 3 bases, V lost 0 bases, and 4 bases had no gene match. Germline assignment: CDR1 DFQATT and CDR2 SNEGSKA (reference sequence). The CDR3 consists of 15 residues.